These 2 T cell receptor beta chains were all obtained from the same sample, sequenced in a study of T cell responses to AZD1222 COVID-19 vaccine. Only in-frame clones appear in the TCRdb table, and some are missing; sequencing was by immunoSEQ multiplex PCR. Altogether 250,000 to 300,000 clones are present, 90% to 95% being singletons, with the ten largest covering around 0.58%. The starting material was peripheral blood, obtained 28 days after the second AZD1222 dose. The receptor set was obtained from an adult who received the AZD1222 COVID-19 vaccine.

V is TRBV7-8 and J is TRBJ1-6, with D unclear. From germline, CDR1 is SGHVS and CDR2 FQNEAQ. V lost 5 bases, J lost 4 bases, and 18 bases lay in between. The CDR3 is 17 amino acids. This chain's CDR3 is CASSTTGPWGYNSPLHF. The DNA for the CDR3 is TGTGCCAGCAGCACGACCGGCCCTTGGGGATATAATTCACCCCTCCACTTT.

The chain combines TRBV20-1 with TRBJ1-6; TRBD1 matches at 9 bases. This CDR3 is 14 amino acids long. V dropped 3 bases and J dropped 5; count of bases not matched to a gene: 2. Germline V gene lookup returns CDR1 DFQATT and CDR2 SNEGSKA (reference sequence). CDR3 loop: CSASDRGNNSPLHF. CDR3 nucleotide sequence: TGCAGTGCTAGTGACAGGGGGAATAATTCACCCCTCCACTTT.